This T cell receptor (beta chain) was recorded in a study of early T cells in non-severe SARS-CoV-2 infection. Study-level information: The input, bulk RNA from unsorted whole blood, was sequenced, and chains were unpaired. Study-level results: VDJdb-based annotation leaned toward anti-spike CD8 responses and missed private and CD4 specificities.

As to this clonotype: Antigen specificity is unknown.

This CDR3 has 13 amino acids. Germline V gene sequence: CDR1 SGHTA, CDR2 FQGNSA. Trimming shortened V by 1 base and J by 4 bases, and 6 bases separated the two germline ends. Tagging with unique molecular identifiers was applied to individual cDNA molecules. TCRdb reprocessed the 5' RACE reads with MiXCR, giving one entry per CDR3 protein. The data contain more than 90,000 distinct CDR3 sequences, roughly an eighth of them seen just once; the ten biggest clones take up around 2.4%. The rearrangement uses TRBV7-2 and TRBJ2-3; no clear D. Sequencing used whole blood. The TCR originated in an adult who was a healthcare worker with PCR-confirmed SARS-CoV-2 infection or an uninfected control (not recorded which). Here the CDR3 DNA reads TGTGCCAGCAGCTTAGAGATCGCAGATACGCAGTATTTT. This sequence encodes CASSLEIADTQYF.